This TCR beta chain was captured in a study of T cell repertoires in cytomegalovirus infection (dated by TCRdb to about 2019). Turning to the overall study: Peptide stimulations targeted recently identified HLA-C-restricted CMV epitopes, whose presentation resists viral immunomodulation, together with well-studied HLA-B-restricted epitopes. The HLA type of each donor mattered for the analysis, because public TCR beta signatures pointed to carriage of CMV infection along with the matching HLA type.

These reads were obtained on an Illumina HiSeq 1500. TCRdb passed the public sequencing reads through fastp at Q25 and MiXCR, retaining productive beta sequences. Every distinct CDR3 protein forms one entry, paired with its most common genes and DNA. This sample lists 600,000 to 700,000 distinct CDR3 sequences; about 33% were detected once. Of the sample, 15% to 20% is held by the ten largest clones. Turning to this clonotype: No cognate antigen has been identified for it. Base qualities are not provided; no much larger clone lies one nucleotide away.

The cysteine opens and the phenylalanine closes a CDR3 of 13 amino acids. Only the CDR3 part of the read is kept: 39 bases, read in frame from the first base. V gives up 3 bases and J gives up 6 bases, and the segment between their germline ends measures 9 bases. The treatment or condition tag for this specimen amounts to: in vitro stimulation with specific CMV peptide epitopes to enrich CMV-specific T cells. What the authors observed across the whole study: The ex vivo response was dominated by HLA-C-restricted CMV-specific TCR beta clonotypes, which also provided the single most frequent clonotype in two of eight donors. Carriers of CMV infection plus the relevant HLA type were discriminated by the cumulative frequency of public TCR beta family members in the study cohort and in an independent roughly 350-donor cohort.

The source of this sequence is a human donor in good health (CMV status not recorded). Some clones in this sample may be carry-over from other donors' samples. This specimen consisted of cultured PBMCs, obtained from culture after CMV antigen stimulation. The chain joins TRBV12-3 or TRBV12-4 to TRBJ1-5; confidence is insufficient to name the D gene. CDR3 sequence: CASSFTIGQPQHF. The sequence in DNA is TGTGCCAGCAGTTTCACCATAGGTCAGCCCCAGCATTTT.